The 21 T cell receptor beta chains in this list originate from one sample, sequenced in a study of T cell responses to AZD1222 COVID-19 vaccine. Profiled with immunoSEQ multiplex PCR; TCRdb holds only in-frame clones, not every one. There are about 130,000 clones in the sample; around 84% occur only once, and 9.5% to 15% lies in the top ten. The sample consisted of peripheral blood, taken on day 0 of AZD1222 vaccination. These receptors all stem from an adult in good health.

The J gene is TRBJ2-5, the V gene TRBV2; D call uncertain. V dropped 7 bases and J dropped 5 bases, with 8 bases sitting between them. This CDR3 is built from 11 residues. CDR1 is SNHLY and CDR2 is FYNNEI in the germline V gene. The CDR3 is CASTARETQYF. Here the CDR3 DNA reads TGTGCCAGCACGGCTCGGGAGACCCAGTACTTC.

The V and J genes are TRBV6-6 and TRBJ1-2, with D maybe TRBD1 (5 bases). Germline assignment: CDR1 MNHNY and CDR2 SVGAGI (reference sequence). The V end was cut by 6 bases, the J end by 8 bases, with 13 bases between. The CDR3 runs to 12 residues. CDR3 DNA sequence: TGTGCCAGCAGCGGGATGCGGGGGGGCTACACCTTC. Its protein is CASSGMRGGYTF.

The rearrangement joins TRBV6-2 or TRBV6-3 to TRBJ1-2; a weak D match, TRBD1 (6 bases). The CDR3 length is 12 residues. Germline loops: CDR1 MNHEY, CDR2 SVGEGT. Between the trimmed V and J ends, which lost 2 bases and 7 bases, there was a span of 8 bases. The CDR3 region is CASSYARGGYTF. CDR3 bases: TGTGCCAGCAGTTACGCCAGGGGTGGCTACACCTTC.

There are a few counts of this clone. The CDR3 bases are TGTGCCAGCAGACCCGTCTTGACAGGGGACCCGTACTTC. Translating it yields CASRPVLTGDPYF. V gene TRBV7-9 combines with J gene TRBJ2-7; 8 nucleotides line up with TRBD1. Looked up from germline, CDR1 is SEHNR and CDR2 is FQNEAQ (reference sequence). The CDR3 length is 13 residues. With V trimmed by 6 bases and J by 12 bases, 13 bases remained unmatched.

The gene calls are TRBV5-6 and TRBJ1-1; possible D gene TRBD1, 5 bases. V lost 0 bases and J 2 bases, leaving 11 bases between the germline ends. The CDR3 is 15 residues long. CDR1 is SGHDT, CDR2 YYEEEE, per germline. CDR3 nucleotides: TGTGCCAGCAGCTTGGTTGGCAGGGACAACACTGAAGCTTTCTTT. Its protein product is CASSLVGRDNTEAFF.

CDR3 DNA sequence: TGTGCCAGCAGCCAATCCACCGGGGAGCTGTTTTTT. Its protein is CASSQSTGELFF. The chain has TRBV3-1 (or the pseudogene TRBV3-2) and TRBJ2-2; D remains ambiguous. The germline V gene has CDR1 LGHDT and CDR2 YNNKEL (reference sequence). CDR3 length: 12 amino acids. Trimming pared 2 bases from V and 4 bases from J, leaving 2 bases between.

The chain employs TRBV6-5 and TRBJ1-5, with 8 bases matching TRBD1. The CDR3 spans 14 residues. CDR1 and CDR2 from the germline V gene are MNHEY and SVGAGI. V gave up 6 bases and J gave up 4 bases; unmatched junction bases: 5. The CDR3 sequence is CASRRTGRNQPQHF. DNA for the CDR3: TGTGCCAGCAGGAGGACAGGGCGGAATCAGCCCCAGCATTTT.

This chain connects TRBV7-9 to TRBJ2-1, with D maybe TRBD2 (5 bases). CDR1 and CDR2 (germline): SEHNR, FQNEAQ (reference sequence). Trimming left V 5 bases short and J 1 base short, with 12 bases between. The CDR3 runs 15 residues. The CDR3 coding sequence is TGTGCCAGCAGCCGAGGGCGGGCTTCCTACAATGAGCAGTTCTTC. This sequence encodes CASSRGRASYNEQFF.

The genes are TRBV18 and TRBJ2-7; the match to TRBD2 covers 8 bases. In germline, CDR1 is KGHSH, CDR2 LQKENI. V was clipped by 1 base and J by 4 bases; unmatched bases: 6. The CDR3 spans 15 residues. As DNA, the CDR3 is TGTGCCAGCTCACCACGGTCGGGAGGGCGATACGAGCAGTACTTC. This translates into CASSPRSGGRYEQYF. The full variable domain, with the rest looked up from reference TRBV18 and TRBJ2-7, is NAGVMQNPRHLVRRRGQEARLRCSPMKGHSHVYWYRQLPEEGLKFMVYLQKENIIDESGMPKERFSAEFPKEGPSILRIQQVVRGDSAAYFCASSPRSGGRYEQYFGPGTRLTVT.

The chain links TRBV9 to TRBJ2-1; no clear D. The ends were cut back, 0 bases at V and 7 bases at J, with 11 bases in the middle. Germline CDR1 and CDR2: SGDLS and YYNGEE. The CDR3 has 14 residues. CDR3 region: CASSVATVGNEQFF. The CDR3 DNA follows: TGTGCCAGCAGCGTAGCTACGGTGGGGAATGAGCAGTTCTTC.

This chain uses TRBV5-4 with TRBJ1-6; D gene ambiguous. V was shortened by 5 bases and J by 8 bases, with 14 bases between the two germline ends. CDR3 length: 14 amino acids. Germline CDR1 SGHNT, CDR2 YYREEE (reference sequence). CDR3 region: CASRKGLEDSPLHF. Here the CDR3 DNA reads TGTGCCAGCAGAAAGGGCCTCGAAGATTCACCCCTCCACTTT.

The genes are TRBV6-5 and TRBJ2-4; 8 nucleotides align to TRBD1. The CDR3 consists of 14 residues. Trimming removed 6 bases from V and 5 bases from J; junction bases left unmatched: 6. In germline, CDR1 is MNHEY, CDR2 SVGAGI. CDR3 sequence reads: CASREGQAQNIQYF. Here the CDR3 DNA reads TGTGCCAGCAGGGAGGGACAGGCACAAAACATTCAGTACTTC.

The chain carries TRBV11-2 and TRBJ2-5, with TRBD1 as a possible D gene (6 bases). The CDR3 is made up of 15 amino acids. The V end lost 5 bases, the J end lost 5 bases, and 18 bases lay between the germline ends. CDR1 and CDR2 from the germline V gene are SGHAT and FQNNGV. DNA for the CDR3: TGTGCCAGCAGCGCTCCTGGGGGCTTGGGGGAGACCCAGTACTTC. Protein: CASSAPGGLGETQYF.

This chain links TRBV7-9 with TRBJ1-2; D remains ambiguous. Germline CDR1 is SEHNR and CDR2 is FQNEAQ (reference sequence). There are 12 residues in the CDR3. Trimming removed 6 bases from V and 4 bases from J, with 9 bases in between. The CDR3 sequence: CASSKDVYGYTF. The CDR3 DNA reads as TGTGCCAGCAGTAAAGACGTCTATGGCTACACCTTC.

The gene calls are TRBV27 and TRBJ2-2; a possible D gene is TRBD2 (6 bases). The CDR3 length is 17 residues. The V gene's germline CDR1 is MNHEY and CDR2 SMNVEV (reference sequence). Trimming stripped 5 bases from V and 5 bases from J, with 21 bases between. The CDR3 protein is CASSPILRNRGTGELFF. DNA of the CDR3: TGTGCCAGCAGTCCCATTCTTAGGAACCGGGGGACCGGGGAGCTGTTTTTT.

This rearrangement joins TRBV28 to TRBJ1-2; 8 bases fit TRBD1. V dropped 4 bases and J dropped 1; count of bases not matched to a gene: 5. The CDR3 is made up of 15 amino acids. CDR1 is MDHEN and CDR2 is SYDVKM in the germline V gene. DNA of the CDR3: TGTGCCAGCAGTTCAGGACAGGGATATAACTATGGCTACACCTTC. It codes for CASSSGQGYNYGYTF.

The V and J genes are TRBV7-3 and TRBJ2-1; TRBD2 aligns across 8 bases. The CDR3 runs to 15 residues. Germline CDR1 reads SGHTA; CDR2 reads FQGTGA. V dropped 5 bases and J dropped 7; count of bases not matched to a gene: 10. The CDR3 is CASSLRPAGENEQFF. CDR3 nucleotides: TGTGCCAGCAGCCTCCGTCCAGCGGGGGAAAATGAGCAGTTCTTC. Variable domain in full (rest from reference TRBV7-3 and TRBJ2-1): GAGVSQTPSNKVTEKGKYVELRCDPISGHTALYWYRQSLGQGPEFLIYFQGTGAADDSGLPNDRFFAVRPEGSVSTLKIQRTERGDSAVYLCASSLRPAGENEQFFGPGTRLTVL.

CDR3 protein: CASSLIGDRGDTQYF. As DNA, the CDR3 is TGTGCCAGCAGCTTAATAGGGGACAGGGGAGATACGCAGTATTTT. The rearrangement links TRBV7-3 to TRBJ2-3; 10 bases match TRBD1. Looked up from germline, CDR1 is SGHTA and CDR2 is FQGTGA. CDR3 length: 15 residues. The V segment lost 1 base and the J segment 5 bases; nucleotides outside the gene matches: 3.

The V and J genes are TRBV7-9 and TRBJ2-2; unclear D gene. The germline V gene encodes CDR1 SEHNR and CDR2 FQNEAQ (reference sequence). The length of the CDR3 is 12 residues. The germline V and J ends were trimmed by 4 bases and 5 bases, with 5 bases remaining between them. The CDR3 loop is CASSSGTGELFF. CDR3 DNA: TGTGCCAGCAGCTCAGGAACCGGGGAGCTGTTTTTT.

In DNA, the CDR3 is TGTGCCAGCAGCGTAGGAAGTGGGAACGAGCAGTACTTC. This encodes CASSVGSGNEQYF. This chain connects TRBV9 to TRBJ2-7; D gene unclear. Germline assignment: CDR1 SGDLS and CDR2 YYNGEE. V was shortened by 0 bases and J by 5 bases, with 9 bases between the two germline ends. The CDR3 is 13 amino acids.

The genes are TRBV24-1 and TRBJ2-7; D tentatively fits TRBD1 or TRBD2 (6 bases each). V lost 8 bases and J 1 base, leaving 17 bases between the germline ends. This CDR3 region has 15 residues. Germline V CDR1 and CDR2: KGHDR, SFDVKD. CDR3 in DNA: TGTGCCACCATCTCCCTCCGGAGGGGGTCCTACGAGCAGTACTTC. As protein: CATISLRRGSYEQYF.